The T cell receptor beta chain described here comes from a study of spatial heterogeneity in lung cancer. Overall study results and limits: Within tumors, counts of expanded alpha and beta TCRs tracked tumor mutation counts.

CDR3 size: 13 residues. Between the trimmed V and J ends, which lost 5 bases and 4 bases, there was a span of 11 bases. The germline V gene encodes CDR1 MNHEY and CDR2 SMNVEV (reference sequence). In this sample, this clonotype turned up many times. The antigen remains undetermined. TCRdb reprocessed the 5' RACE reads with MiXCR, giving one entry per CDR3 protein. The sample yields about 100,000 distinct CDR3 sequences, about 4.6% seen once. The time point denotes: sample taken at primary tumor resection. This clonotype was obtained from a male donor with early-stage non-small cell lung cancer. The rearrangement joins TRBV27 to TRBJ1-2; tentatively, D is TRBD1 (6 bases). This material consisted of lung tumor tissue, taken at surgery. CDR3 sequence reads: CASSTGGIYGYTF. For the CDR3, the DNA is TGTGCCAGCAGTACTGGGGGCATCTATGGCTACACCTTC.